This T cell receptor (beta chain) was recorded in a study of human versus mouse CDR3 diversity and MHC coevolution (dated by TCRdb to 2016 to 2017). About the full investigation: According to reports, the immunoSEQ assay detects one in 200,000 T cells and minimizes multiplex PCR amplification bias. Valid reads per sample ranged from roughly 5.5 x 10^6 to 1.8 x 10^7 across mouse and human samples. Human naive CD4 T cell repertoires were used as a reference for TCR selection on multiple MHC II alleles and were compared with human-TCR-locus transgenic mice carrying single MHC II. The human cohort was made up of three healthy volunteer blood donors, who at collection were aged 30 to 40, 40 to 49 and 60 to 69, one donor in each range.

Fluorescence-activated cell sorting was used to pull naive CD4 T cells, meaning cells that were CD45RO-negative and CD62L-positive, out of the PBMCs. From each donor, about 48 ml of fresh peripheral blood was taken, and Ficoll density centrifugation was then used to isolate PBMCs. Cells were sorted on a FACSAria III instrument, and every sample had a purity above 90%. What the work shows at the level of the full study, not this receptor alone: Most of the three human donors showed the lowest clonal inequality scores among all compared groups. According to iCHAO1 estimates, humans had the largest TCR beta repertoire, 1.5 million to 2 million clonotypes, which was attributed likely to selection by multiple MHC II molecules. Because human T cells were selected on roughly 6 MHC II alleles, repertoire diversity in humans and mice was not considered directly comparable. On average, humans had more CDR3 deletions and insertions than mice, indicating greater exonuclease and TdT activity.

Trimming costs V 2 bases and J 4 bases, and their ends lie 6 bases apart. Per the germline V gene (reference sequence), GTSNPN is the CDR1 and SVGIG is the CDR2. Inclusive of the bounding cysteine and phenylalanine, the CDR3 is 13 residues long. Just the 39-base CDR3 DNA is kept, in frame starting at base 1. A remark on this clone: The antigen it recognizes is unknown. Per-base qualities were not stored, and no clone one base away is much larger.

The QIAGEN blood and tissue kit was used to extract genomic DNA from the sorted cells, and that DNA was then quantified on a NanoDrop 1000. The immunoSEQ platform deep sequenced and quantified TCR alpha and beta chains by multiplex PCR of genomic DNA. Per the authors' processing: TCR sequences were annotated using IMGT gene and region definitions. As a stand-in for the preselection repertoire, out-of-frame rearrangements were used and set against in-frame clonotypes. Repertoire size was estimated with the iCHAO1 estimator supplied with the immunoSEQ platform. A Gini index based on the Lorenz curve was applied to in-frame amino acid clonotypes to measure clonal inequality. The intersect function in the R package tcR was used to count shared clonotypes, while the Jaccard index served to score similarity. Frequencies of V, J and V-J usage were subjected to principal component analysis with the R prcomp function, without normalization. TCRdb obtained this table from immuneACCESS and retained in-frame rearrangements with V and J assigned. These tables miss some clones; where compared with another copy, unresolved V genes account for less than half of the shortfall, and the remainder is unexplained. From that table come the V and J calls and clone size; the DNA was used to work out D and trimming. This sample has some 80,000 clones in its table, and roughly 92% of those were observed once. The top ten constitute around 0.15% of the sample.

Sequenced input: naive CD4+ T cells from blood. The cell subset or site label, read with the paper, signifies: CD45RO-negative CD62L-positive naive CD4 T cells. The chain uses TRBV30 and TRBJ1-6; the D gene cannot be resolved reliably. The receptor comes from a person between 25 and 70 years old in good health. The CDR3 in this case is CAWSTEYNSPLHF. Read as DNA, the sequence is TGTGCCTGGAGTACAGAGTATAATTCACCCCTCCACTTT.